These T cell receptor beta chains were read from a single sample in a study of follicular helper T cells after annual influenza vaccination. Measured with immunoSEQ multiplex PCR; TCRdb has only the in-frame clones, and not every one. Of about 11,000 clones listed, 70% to 85% are singletons. The specimen comprised CXCR5- memory CD4+ T cells sorted from blood, sampled on the day of influenza vaccination. The receptor source for this set is an adult who received the influenza vaccine. Each CDR3 is given with its conserved first and last residue. A D gene is named only where the DNA matches it firmly. Clone size is shown for a subset of rows, as once, few, many or a class of expanded clone.

NA,NA,TRBJ1-2,TRBV6-1,CASSAGPRGYTF,TGTGCCAGCAGTGCCGGACCGAGGGGCTACACCTTC
NA,TRBD2,TRBJ2-2,TRBV7-6,CASSFRTSGRSGELFF,TGTGCCAGCAGCTTTCGGACTAGCGGGAGGTCAGGGGAGCTGTTTTTT
NA,TRBD2,TRBJ2-1,TRBV18,CASSPRTSGTYNEQFF,TGTGCCAGCTCACCCCGGACTAGCGGGACTTACAATGAGCAGTTCTTC
NA,TRBD1,TRBJ2-7,TRBV18,CASSSGTGTGTYEQYF,TGTGCCAGCTCATCAGGGACCGGGACAGGGACCTACGAGCAGTACTTC
NA,TRBD2,TRBJ2-5,TRBV27,CASSPRAAGVETQYF,TGTGCCAGCAGTCCCAGGGCAGCGGGAGTGGAGACCCAGTACTTC
NA,NA,TRBJ1-3,TRBV14,CASSQGLLSGNTIYF,TGTGCCAGCAGCCAGGGACTGCTCTCTGGAAACACCATATATTTT
NA,NA,TRBJ2-7,TRBV21-1,CASSGSGLALTYEQYF,TGTGCCAGCAGCGGATCGGGACTAGCGTTGACCTACGAGCAGTACTTC
NA,TRBD1,TRBJ1-1,TRBV7-8,CASSLGGQGNTEAFF,TGTGCCAGCAGCTTAGGGGGACAGGGAAACACTGAAGCTTTCTTT
NA,TRBD1,TRBJ1-5,TRBV28,CASILQGDQPQHF,TGTGCCAGCATACTACAGGGGGATCAGCCCCAGCATTTT
NA,NA,TRBJ2-1,TRBV19,CASSIQTGQGIASGSLSSYNEQFF,TGTGCCAGTAGTATCCAAACAGGACAGGGGATCGCTAGCGGGAGTCTCTCATCTTACAATGAGCAGTTCTTC
few,NA,TRBJ1-5,TRBV19,CASSIEGFNQPQHF,TGTGCCAGTAGTATAGAGGGATTCAATCAGCCCCAGCATTTT
once,TRBD1,TRBJ1-1,TRBV6-5,CASRGQPANTEAFF,TGTGCCAGCAGGGGACAGCCGGCAAACACTGAAGCTTTCTTT